The 29 T cell receptor beta chains presented below share a single source sample, sequenced in a study of cytomegalovirus exposure and HLA in healthy donors (dated by TCRdb to the late 2010s). The library relied on the immunoSEQ multiplex PCR assay. For the multiplex PCR, a mixture combining 60 forward primers for TCR Vbeta segments and 13 reverse primers for TCR Jbeta segments was used. Drawn from immuneACCESS, this table holds only the in-frame rearrangements with V and J called that TCRdb kept. Clones are partly lost; checked studies trace under half to an unresolved V gene and leave the rest unexplained. The sample table records more than 95,000 clones; around 75% of these occur just once. The ten largest account for about 8.3% of the sample. Material for sequencing was PBMCs. The receptors stem from a woman aged 45-59 years in good health and CMV-seropositive.

This clone was seen a single time. The chain uses TRBV29-1 and TRBJ2-1, with D perhaps matching TRBD2 (6 bases). Germline lookup yields CDR1 SQVTM and CDR2 ANQGSEA. V dropped 1 base and J dropped 0 bases, with 13 bases sitting between them. CDR3 length: 16 residues. In DNA form, the CDR3 reads TGCAGCGTTGAAGGCGCGCCTAGCGTCTCCTACAATGAGCAGTTCTTC. The encoded protein is CSVEGAPSVSYNEQFF.

This clone was observed a few times. The V and J genes are TRBV30 and TRBJ2-7, with D perhaps matching TRBD1 (5 bases). The CDR3 extends over 14 amino acids. CDR1 is GTSNPN, CDR2 SVGIG, per germline (reference sequence). Trimming pared 0 bases from V and 6 bases from J, leaving 15 bases between. Here the CDR3 DNA reads TGTGCCTGGAGTGTAGGTGCAGGGAAAGGCGAGCAGTACTTC. This codes for CAWSVGAGKGEQYF.

This clone appeared a single time. V gene TRBV4-3 combines with J gene TRBJ2-4; 13 positions match TRBD2. Trimming removed 0 bases from V and 7 bases from J; junction bases left unmatched: 0. CDR1 and CDR2 (germline): LGHNA, YSLEER. The CDR3 runs 15 residues. Here the CDR3 DNA reads TGCGCCAGCAGCCAAGAGACTAGCGGGAGGAACATTCAGTACTTC. Protein sequence: CASSQETSGRNIQYF.

V is TRBV19 and J is TRBJ1-4; TRBD1 matches at 9 bases. The CDR3 has 14 residues. Germline values: CDR1 LNHDA, CDR2 SQIVND (reference sequence). The V and J ends lost 5 bases and 7 bases, in that order; junction bases with no gene match: 5. As DNA, the CDR3 is TGTGCCAGTAGTCCGACAGGGGGAAGTGAAAAACTGTTTTTT. This gives the protein CASSPTGGSEKLFF.

This chain joins TRBV9 and TRBJ1-5, with D uncertain. CDR3 size: 14 residues. The germline V and J ends were trimmed by 4 bases and 1 base, with 9 bases remaining between them. Per the germline V gene, CDR1 is SGDLS and CDR2 is YYNGEE. The CDR3 DNA is TGTGCCAGCAGCAAAACCCGGAGCAATCAGCCCCAGCATTTT. This codes for CASSKTRSNQPQHF.

This chain connects TRBV4-1 to TRBJ1-1; 9 bases map to TRBD1. The CDR3 is made up of 16 amino acids. The junction had 10 bases not matched to a gene; V was cut back by 4 bases and J by 4 bases. Germline V gives CDR1 MGHRA, CDR2 YSYEKL. CDR3 sequence: CASSPTGTGRSTEAFF. The CDR3 DNA is TGCGCCAGCAGCCCGACAGGGACAGGGCGCAGCACTGAAGCTTTCTTT.

The V and J genes are TRBV29-1 and TRBJ2-7; D is perhaps TRBD2 (6 bases). V was trimmed by 6 bases and J by 4 bases, leaving 13 bases between them. Germline lookup yields CDR1 SQVTM and CDR2 ANQGSEA. This CDR3 region has 12 residues. CDR3 sequence reads: CSVGDFSYEQYF. The CDR3 region has the DNA TGCAGCGTAGGGGACTTTTCGTACGAGCAGTACTTC.

This chain uses TRBV7-8 with TRBJ1-5; D may be TRBD1 (6 bases). CDR3 length equals 15 residues. From germline, CDR1 is SGHVS and CDR2 FQNEAQ. Trimming removed 0 bases at V and 5 bases at J, with 11 bases between. CDR3 amino acids: CASSLARDKHQPQHF. In DNA form, the CDR3 reads TGTGCCAGCAGCTTAGCCAGGGACAAACATCAGCCCCAGCATTTT.

The chain has TRBV12-5 and TRBJ1-4, with a tentative D call TRBD1 (5 bases). This CDR3 comprises 15 residues. V was trimmed by 10 bases and J by 8 bases, leaving 23 bases between them. Germline V gene lookup returns CDR1 LGHNT and CDR2 FRNRAP. CDR3 sequence (DNA): TGTGCTACGCTAGAAGGGGACCTGGGGAGGGAAAAACTGTTTTTT. Its translation: CATLEGDLGREKLFF. Full variable domain (missing parts from reference TRBV12-5 and TRBJ1-4): DARVTQTPRHKVTEMGQEVTMRCQPILGHNTVFWYRQTMMQGLELLAYFRNRAPLDDSGMPKDRFSAEMPDATLATLKIQPSEPRDSAVYFCATLEGDLGREKLFFGSGTQLSVL.

V gene TRBV4-3 combines with J gene TRBJ1-3; 7 bases align to TRBD1. The CDR3 runs to 16 residues. CDR1 is LGHNA and CDR2 is YSLEER in the germline V gene. The V and J ends lost 3 bases and 2 bases, in that order; junction bases with no gene match: 7. CDR3 amino acids: CASSHDNRGTGNTIYF. CDR3 in DNA: TGCGCCAGCAGCCACGACAACAGGGGAACTGGAAACACCATATATTTT.

This clone was recorded at least ten times. The chain is built from TRBV7-2 and TRBJ2-3; D is possibly TRBD1 (6 bases). V gave up 3 bases and J gave up 3 bases, with 7 bases separating them. The germline V gene has CDR1 SGHTA and CDR2 FQGNSA. This CDR3 is 13 amino acids long. The CDR3 DNA sequence: TGTGCCAGCAGCTTCCAGGGGACAGATACGCAGTATTTT. As protein: CASSFQGTDTQYF.

V usage is TRBV7-9 and J usage is TRBJ2-4; 7 bases match TRBD1. Germline-derived CDR1 and CDR2 are SEHNR and FQNEAQ (reference sequence). The CDR3 loop spans 19 amino acids. J gave up 5 bases and V 1 base, and 17 bases lay outside the gene matches. The CDR3 spells CASSLGVFGTAKRQNIQYF. In nucleotides, the CDR3 is TGTGCCAGCAGCTTAGGCGTATTTGGGACAGCTAAACGTCAAAACATTCAGTACTTC.

V usage is TRBV2 and J usage is TRBJ1-2; the match to TRBD1 covers 12 bases. The germline gives CDR1 SNHLY, CDR2 FYNNEI. The J segment lost 6 bases and the V segment lost 7 bases, leaving 6 bases of the junction unmatched. The CDR3 covers 14 residues. CDR3 DNA sequence: TGTGCCAGCACTCCGGGACAGGGGGCTGATGGCTACACCTTC. It codes for CASTPGQGADGYTF.

This rearrangement joins TRBV15 to TRBJ1-5, with a possible D match to TRBD1 (6 bases). V dropped 3 bases and J dropped 6 bases, with 27 bases sitting between them. CDR3 length: 19 amino acids. CDR1 and CDR2 (germline): LNHNV, YYDKDF (reference sequence). The CDR3 is CATSSDGSLGGVRTQPQHF. CDR3 DNA sequence: TGTGCCACCAGCAGTGACGGGAGTTTAGGGGGGGTACGGACTCAGCCCCAGCATTTT. Filled out from reference TRBV15 and TRBJ1-5, the complete variable domain reads DAMVIQNPRYQVTQFGKPVTLSCSQTLNHNVMYWYQQKSSQAPKLLFHYYDKDFNNEADTPDNFQSRRPNTSFCFLDIRSPGLGDTAMYLCATSSDGSLGGVRTQPQHFGDGTRLSIL.

This clone was counted a few times. This rearrangement joins TRBV4-1 to TRBJ2-3, with TRBD1 identical over 9 bases. The CDR3 is 16 residues long. Germline V gene lookup returns CDR1 MGHRA and CDR2 YSYEKL. The J segment lost 4 bases and the V segment lost 2 bases, leaving 7 bases of the junction unmatched. The CDR3 bases are TGCGCCAGCAGCCAATCGGGACAGGGCAGGGCAGATACGCAGTATTTT. It is translated as CASSQSGQGRADTQYF.

V is TRBV2 and J is TRBJ1-2; weak D call: TRBD1 (6 bases). V shed 6 bases and J shed 6 bases, with 14 bases lying between them. The CDR3 runs 13 residues. CDR1 and CDR2 (germline): SNHLY, FYNNEI. This chain's CDR3 is CASSDYRVDGYTF. In DNA, the CDR3 is TGTGCCAGCAGCGATTACAGGGTCGATGGCTACACCTTC. Looking up the rest from reference TRBV2 and TRBJ1-2 gives the full variable domain: EPEVTQTPSHQVTQMGQEVILRCVPISNHLYFYWYRQILGQKVEFLVSFYNNEISEKSEIFDDQFSVERPDGSNFTLKIRSTKLEDSAMYFCASSDYRVDGYTFGSGTRLTVV.

The table lists this clone with a few counts. The CDR3 here is CASSLSTGYEQYF. CDR3 nucleotides: TGTGCCAGCTCACTATCGACTGGCTACGAGCAGTACTTC. The rearrangement joins TRBV18 to TRBJ2-7; unclear D gene. There are 13 residues in the CDR3. In germline, CDR1 is KGHSH, CDR2 LQKENI. V was cut by 4 bases and J by 3 bases, with 10 bases left in between.

This CDR3 is CASSSLAGGVYEQYF. The CDR3 DNA sequence: TGTGCCAGCAGTTCCCTAGCGGGAGGGGTCTACGAGCAGTACTTC. The chain is built from TRBV27 and TRBJ2-5; 12 nucleotides align to TRBD2. TRBJ2-7 explains the end of the DNA better; the J call may be wrong. The CDR3 length is 15 residues. Germline V CDR1 and CDR2: MNHEY, SMNVEV (reference sequence).

V gene TRBV7-3 combines with J gene TRBJ2-1; D possibly corresponds to TRBD2 (6 bases). Per germline, CDR1 SGHTA and CDR2 FQGTGA. Trimming removed 5 bases at V and 0 bases at J, with 14 bases between. The CDR3 runs to 16 residues. DNA for the CDR3: TGTGCCAGCAGCCAGGAGGGGAGCAGCTCCTACAATGAGCAGTTCTTC. This encodes CASSQEGSSSYNEQFF. Looking up the rest from reference TRBV7-3 and TRBJ2-1 gives the full variable domain: GAGVSQTPSNKVTEKGKYVELRCDPISGHTALYWYRQSLGQGPEFLIYFQGTGAADDSGLPNDRFFAVRPEGSVSTLKIQRTERGDSAVYLCASSQEGSSSYNEQFFGPGTRLTVL.

This clone was seen more than once but under ten times. The chain combines TRBV2 with TRBJ1-1; D gene unclear. Trimming pared 7 bases from V and 10 bases from J, leaving 16 bases between. Germline values: CDR1 SNHLY, CDR2 FYNNEI. The CDR3 loop spans 12 amino acids. The DNA for the CDR3 is TGTGCCAGCACCCCTTCGGGAGGTGGAGCTTTCTTT. The encoded protein is CASTPSGGGAFF.

The chain joins TRBV6-5 to TRBJ2-2, with 11 bases aligning to TRBD2. Germline CDR1 is MNHEY and CDR2 is SVGAGI. The CDR3 covers 16 residues. V gave up 0 bases and J gave up 4 bases; unmatched junction bases: 1. CDR3 region: CASSYSGTSGTGELFF. CDR3 nucleotide sequence: TGTGCCAGCAGTTACTCCGGGACTAGCGGCACCGGGGAGCTGTTTTTT.

This clone has a single count. The chain uses TRBV2 and TRBJ2-5; 11 nucleotides match TRBD2. The CDR3 loop spans 14 amino acids. Germline CDR1 SNHLY, CDR2 FYNNEI. The V gene end was trimmed by 6 bases and the J gene end by 8 bases; junction bases not matched to a gene: 8. DNA for the CDR3: TGTGCCAGCAGGGGAGGGACTAGCGGACTAACCCAGTACTTC. Protein sequence: CASRGGTSGLTQYF.

This rearrangement joins TRBV7-9 to TRBJ2-2; 10 nucleotides align to TRBD2. V trimming: 5 bases; J trimming: 6 bases; junction bases outside the gene matches: 9. From germline, CDR1 is SEHNR and CDR2 FQNEAQ (reference sequence). The CDR3 consists of 16 residues. CDR3 in amino acids: CASSPLGLAGAGELFF. CDR3 sequence (DNA): TGTGCCAGCAGCCCCTTAGGGCTAGCGGGGGCCGGGGAGCTGTTTTTT.

The chain links TRBV5-6 to TRBJ1-2; D call uncertain. CDR1 is SGHDT and CDR2 is YYEEEE in the germline V gene. This CDR3 spans 12 amino acids. Trimming removed 4 bases from V and 5 bases from J, with 9 bases in between. The CDR3 nucleotides are TGTGCCAGCAGCCTGCGCGATTATGGCTACACCTTC. This codes for CASSLRDYGYTF. Complete variable domain (other parts from reference TRBV5-6 and TRBJ1-2): DAGVTQSPTHLIKTRGQQVTLRCSPKSGHDTVSWYQQALGQGPQFIFQYYEEEERQRGNFPDRFSGHQFPNYSSELNVNALLLGDSALYLCASSLRDYGYTFGSGTRLTVV.

The chain joins TRBV18 to TRBJ2-3, with D maybe TRBD1 (5 bases). The length of the CDR3 is 16 residues. CDR1 KGHSH and CDR2 LQKENI come from the germline V gene. With 6 bases removed from V and 0 bases from J, the gap between germline ends came to 16 bases. CDR3 protein: CASSIGASTSTDTQYF. CDR3 bases: TGTGCCAGCTCGATTGGGGCGTCAACTAGCACAGATACGCAGTATTTT.

J is TRBJ1-2 and V is TRBV18; 7 nucleotides match TRBD1. Trimming cost V 0 bases and J 4 bases; bases outside gene matches: 5. Germline V gives CDR1 KGHSH, CDR2 LQKENI. This CDR3 spans 15 amino acids. CDR3: CASSPPNRGGYGYTF. The CDR3, as DNA: TGTGCCAGCTCACCACCGAACAGGGGAGGCTATGGCTACACCTTC.

The chain joins TRBV7-9 to TRBJ2-7; 8 bases align to TRBD1. The germline gives CDR1 SEHNR, CDR2 FQNEAQ (reference sequence). With 3 bases clipped from V and 1 base from J, the junction kept 2 bases outside the gene matches. The CDR3 loop spans 14 amino acids. CDR3 DNA: TGTGCCAGCAGCTTGGACAGGGCGTCCTACGAGCAGTACTTC. It specifies CASSLDRASYEQYF.

Written as DNA, the CDR3 is TGTGCCAGCAGCGGACAGGGGGCCAAGGTAGAGACCCAGTACTTC. This translates into CASSGQGAKVETQYF. The chain employs TRBV9 and TRBJ2-5, with 10 bases matching TRBD1. CDR1 and CDR2 (germline): SGDLS, YYNGEE. This CDR3 region has 15 residues. V shed 3 bases, J shed 4 bases, and the junction held 6 bases outside the gene matches. Full variable domain (missing parts from reference TRBV9 and TRBJ2-5): DSGVTQTPKHLITATGQRVTLRCSPRSGDLSVYWYQQSLDQGLQFLIQYYNGEERAKGNILERFSAQQFPDLHSELNLSSLELGDSALYFCASSGQGAKVETQYFGPGTRLLVL.

The chain links TRBV6-5 to TRBJ1-1; 8 positions agree with TRBD1. CDR3 size: 14 residues. V shed 4 bases and J 1 base; nucleotides not matched to a gene: 2. Germline lookup yields CDR1 MNHEY and CDR2 SVGAGI. DNA for the CDR3: TGTGCCAGCAGTTGGACAGGGCCGAACACTGAAGCTTTCTTT. This gives the protein CASSWTGPNTEAFF.